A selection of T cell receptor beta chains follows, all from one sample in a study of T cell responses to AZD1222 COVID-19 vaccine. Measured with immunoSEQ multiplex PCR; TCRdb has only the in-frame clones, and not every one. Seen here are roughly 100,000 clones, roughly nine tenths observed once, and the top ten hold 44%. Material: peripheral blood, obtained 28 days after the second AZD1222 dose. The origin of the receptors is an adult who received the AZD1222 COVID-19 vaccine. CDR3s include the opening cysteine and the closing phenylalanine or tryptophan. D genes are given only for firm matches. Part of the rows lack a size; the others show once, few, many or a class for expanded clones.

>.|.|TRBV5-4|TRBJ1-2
CASSKRIRGDYGYTF
TGTGCCAGCAGCAAGCGGATAAGGGGGGACTATGGCTACACCTTC
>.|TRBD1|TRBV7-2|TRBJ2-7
CASSKFRTGGNEQYF
TGTGCCAGCAGCAAATTCAGGACAGGGGGCAACGAGCAGTACTTC
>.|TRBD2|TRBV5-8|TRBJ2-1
CASGQGLAAYNEQFF
TGTGCCAGCGGTCAGGGACTAGCGGCCTACAATGAGCAGTTCTTC
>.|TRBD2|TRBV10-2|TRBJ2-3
CASRDGTSGTDTQYF
TGCGCCAGCAGGGACGGGACTAGCGGCACAGATACGCAGTATTTT
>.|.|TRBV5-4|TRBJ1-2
CASSLRQAYGYTF
TGTGCCAGCAGCTTGAGACAGGCCTATGGCTACACCTTC
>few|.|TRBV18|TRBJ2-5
CASSPGNRQETQYF
TGTGCCAGCTCACCAGGGAACAGACAAGAGACCCAGTACTTC
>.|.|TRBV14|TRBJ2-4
CASSQGGAAKNIQYF
TGTGCCAGCAGCCAAGGAGGGGCTGCCAAAAACATTCAGTACTTC
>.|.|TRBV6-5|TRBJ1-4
CASSYSNRGEKLFF
TGTGCCAGCAGTTACTCGAACCGCGGGGAAAAACTGTTTTTT
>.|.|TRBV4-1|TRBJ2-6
CASSQASGANVLTF
TGCGCCAGCAGCCAAGCCTCTGGGGCCAACGTCCTGACTTTC
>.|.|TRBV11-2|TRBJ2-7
CASSSGSEQYF
TGTGCCAGCAGCTCGGGGTCCGAGCAGTACTTC
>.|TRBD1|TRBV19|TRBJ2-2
CASSPRQGLLTGELFF
TGTGCCAGTAGTCCGAGACAGGGCCTACTCACCGGGGAGCTGTTTTTT
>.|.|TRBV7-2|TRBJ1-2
CASSSRVAGGRGYTF
TGTGCCAGCAGCTCACGGGTGGCAGGAGGACGAGGCTACACCTTC
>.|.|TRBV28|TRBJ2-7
CASTARPSYEQYF
TGTGCCAGCACCGCCCGGCCCTCCTACGAGCAGTACTTC
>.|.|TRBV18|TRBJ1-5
CASSPEVGPQHF
TGTGCCAGCTCACCAGAAGTTGGGCCCCAGCATTTT
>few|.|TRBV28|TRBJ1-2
CASSLGGFYGYTF
TGTGCCAGCAGTTTAGGGGGCTTCTATGGCTACACCTTC
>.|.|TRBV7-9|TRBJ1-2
CASDKGDGYTF
TGTGCCAGCGATAAAGGAGACGGCTACACCTTC
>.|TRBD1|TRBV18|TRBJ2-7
CASSPTGGEQYF
TGTGCCAGCTCACCAACAGGGGGCGAGCAGTACTTC
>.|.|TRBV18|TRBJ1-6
CASSQGNNSPLHF
TGTGCCAGCTCTCAGGGGAATAATTCACCCCTCCACTTT
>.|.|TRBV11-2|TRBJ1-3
CASSLEGYGNTIYF
TGTGCCAGCAGCTTAGAAGGTTATGGAAACACCATATATTTT
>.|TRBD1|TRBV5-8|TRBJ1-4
CASSKGQTNEKLFF
TGTGCCAGCAGCAAGGGACAGACTAATGAAAAACTGTTTTTT